The T cell receptor (beta chain) under discussion was sequenced for a study of tumor and adjacent non-tumor tissue in lung cancer. Three rounds of nested PCR, following a modified ARM-PCR protocol, produced the TCRbeta library. Each CDR3 protein gets one entry after TCRdb re-called the multiplex PCR reads with MiXCR. The top ten clones hold around a sixth of a sample with under 150,000 distinct CDR3 sequences, approximately 66% of them seen once. This clonotype was observed a few times. Trimming removed 6 bases from V and 4 bases from J; junction bases left unmatched: 10. The germline CDR1 and CDR2 sequences are ENHRY and SYGVKD. This CDR3 spans 15 amino acids. The template was RNA from unsorted bulk tissue.

This sequence originates from a man aged 60 to 75 with small cell lung cancer. Sequenced sample: lung tumor tissue. This chain uses TRBV10-3 with TRBJ2-7; 9 bases align to TRBD1. In DNA form, the CDR3 reads TGTGCCATCAGCGATCCCGACAGGGGGAGGTACGAGCAGTACGTC. Translating gives CAISDPDRGRYEQYV.